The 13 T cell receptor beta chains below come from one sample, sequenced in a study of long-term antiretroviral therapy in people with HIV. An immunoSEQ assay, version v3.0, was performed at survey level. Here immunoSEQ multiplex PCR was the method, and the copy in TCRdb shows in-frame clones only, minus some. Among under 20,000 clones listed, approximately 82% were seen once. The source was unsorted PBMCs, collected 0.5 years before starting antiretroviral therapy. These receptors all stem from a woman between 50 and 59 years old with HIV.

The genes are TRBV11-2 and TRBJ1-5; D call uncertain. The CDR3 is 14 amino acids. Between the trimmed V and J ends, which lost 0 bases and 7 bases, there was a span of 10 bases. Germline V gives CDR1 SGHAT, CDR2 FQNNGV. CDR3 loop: CASSLDGVRQPQHF. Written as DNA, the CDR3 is TGTGCCAGCAGCTTAGATGGGGTCAGGCAGCCCCAGCATTTT.

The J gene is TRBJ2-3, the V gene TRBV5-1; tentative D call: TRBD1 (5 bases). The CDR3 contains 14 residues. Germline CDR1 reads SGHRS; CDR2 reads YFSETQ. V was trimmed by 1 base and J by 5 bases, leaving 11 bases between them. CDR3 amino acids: CASSLQGRGDTQYF. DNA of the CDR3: TGCGCCAGCAGCTTGCAGGGTAGAGGAGATACGCAGTATTTT. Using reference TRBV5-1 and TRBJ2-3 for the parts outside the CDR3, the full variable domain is KAGVTQTPRYLIKTRGQQVTLSCSPISGHRSVSWYQQTPGQGLQFLFEYFSETQRNKGNFPGRFSGRQFSNSRSEMNVSTLELGDSALYLCASSLQGRGDTQYFGPGTRLTVL.

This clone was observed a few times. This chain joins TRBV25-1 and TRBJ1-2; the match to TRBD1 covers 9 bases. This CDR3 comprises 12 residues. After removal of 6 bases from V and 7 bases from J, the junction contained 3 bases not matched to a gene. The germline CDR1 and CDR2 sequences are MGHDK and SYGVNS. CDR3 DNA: TGTGCCAGCAGCGGGACAGGGTTTGGCTACACCTTC. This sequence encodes CASSGTGFGYTF.

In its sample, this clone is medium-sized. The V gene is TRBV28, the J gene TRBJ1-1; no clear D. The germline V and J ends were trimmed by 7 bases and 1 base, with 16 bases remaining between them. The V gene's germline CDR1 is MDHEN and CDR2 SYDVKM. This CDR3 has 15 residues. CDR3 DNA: TGTGCCAGCACCGAACTAAAAGACGGGAACACTGAAGCTTTCTTT. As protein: CASTELKDGNTEAFF.

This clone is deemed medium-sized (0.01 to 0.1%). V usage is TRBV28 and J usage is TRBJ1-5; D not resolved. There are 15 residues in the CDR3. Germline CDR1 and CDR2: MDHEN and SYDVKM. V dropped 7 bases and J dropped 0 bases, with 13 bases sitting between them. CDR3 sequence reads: CASTTTVYSNQPQHF. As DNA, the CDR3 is TGTGCCAGCACCACAACCGTCTATAGCAATCAGCCCCAGCATTTT.

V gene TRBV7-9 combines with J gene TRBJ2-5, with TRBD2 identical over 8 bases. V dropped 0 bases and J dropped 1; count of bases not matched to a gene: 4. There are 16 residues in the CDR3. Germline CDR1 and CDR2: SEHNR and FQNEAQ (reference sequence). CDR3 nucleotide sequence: TGTGCCAGCAGCTTAGCCAGCGGGGGAGTCCAAGAGACCCAGTACTTC. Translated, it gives CASSLASGGVQETQYF. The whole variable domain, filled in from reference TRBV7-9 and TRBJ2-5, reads DTGVSQNPRHKITKRGQNVTFRCDPISEHNRLYWYRQTLGQGPEFLTYFQNEAQLEKSRLLSDRFSAERPKGSFSTLEIQRTEQGDSAMYLCASSLASGGVQETQYFGPGTRLLVL.

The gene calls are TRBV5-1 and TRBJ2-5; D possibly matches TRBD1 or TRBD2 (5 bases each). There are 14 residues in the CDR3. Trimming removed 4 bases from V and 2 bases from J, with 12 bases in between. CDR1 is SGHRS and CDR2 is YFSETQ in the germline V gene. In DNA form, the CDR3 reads TGCGCCAGCAGCGAGGCTTGGGGGCAAGAGACCCAGTACTTC. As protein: CASSEAWGQETQYF.

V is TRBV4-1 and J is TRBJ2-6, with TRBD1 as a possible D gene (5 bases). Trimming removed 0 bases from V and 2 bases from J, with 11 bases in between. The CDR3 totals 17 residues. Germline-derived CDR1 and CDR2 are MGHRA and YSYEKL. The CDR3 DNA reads TGCGCCAGCAGCCAAGAAAATCCAGGGCCTGGGGCCAACGTCCTGACTTTC. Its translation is CASSQENPGPGANVLTF.

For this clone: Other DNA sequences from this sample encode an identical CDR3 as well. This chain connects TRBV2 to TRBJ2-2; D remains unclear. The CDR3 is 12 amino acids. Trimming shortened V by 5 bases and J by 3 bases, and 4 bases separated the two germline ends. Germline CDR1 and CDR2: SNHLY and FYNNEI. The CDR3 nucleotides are TGTGCCAGCAGTCTAGACACCGGGGAGCTGTTTTTT. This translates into CASSLDTGELFF.

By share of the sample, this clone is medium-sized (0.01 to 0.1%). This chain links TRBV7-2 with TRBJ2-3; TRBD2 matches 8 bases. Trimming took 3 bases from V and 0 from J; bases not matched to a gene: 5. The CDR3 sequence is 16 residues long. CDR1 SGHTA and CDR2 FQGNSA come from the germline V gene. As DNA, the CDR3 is TGTGCCAGCAGCTTGGCTAGCGGGTCTAGCACAGATACGCAGTATTTT. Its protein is CASSLASGSSTDTQYF.

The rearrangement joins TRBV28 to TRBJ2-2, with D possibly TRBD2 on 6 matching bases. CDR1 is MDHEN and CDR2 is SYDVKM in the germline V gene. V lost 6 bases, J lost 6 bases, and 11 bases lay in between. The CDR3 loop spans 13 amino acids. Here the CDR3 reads CASSRGSPGELFF. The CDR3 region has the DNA TGTGCCAGCAGCCGGGGGAGCCCCGGGGAGCTGTTTTTT.

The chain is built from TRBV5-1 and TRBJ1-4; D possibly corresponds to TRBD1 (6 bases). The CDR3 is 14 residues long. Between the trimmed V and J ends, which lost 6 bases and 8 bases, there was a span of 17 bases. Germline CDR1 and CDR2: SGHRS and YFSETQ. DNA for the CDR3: TGCGCCAGCAAAAGGCTGGGGGGGCGCGAAAAACTGTTTTTT. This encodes CASKRLGGREKLFF.

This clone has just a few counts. The CDR3 DNA reads TGTGCCAGCAGCGTAGTACCGCCTAGCACAGATACGCAGTATTTT. Translation: CASSVVPPSTDTQYF. The V call is TRBV9, the J call TRBJ2-3; D ambiguous. V shed 0 bases and J shed 0 bases, with 8 bases lying between them. Germline CDR1 and CDR2: SGDLS and YYNGEE. This CDR3 has 15 amino acids. Full variable domain (outside the CDR3, taken from reference TRBV9 and TRBJ2-3): DSGVTQTPKHLITATGQRVTLRCSPRSGDLSVYWYQQSLDQGLQFLIQYYNGEERAKGNILERFSAQQFPDLHSELNLSSLELGDSALYFCASSVVPPSTDTQYFGPGTRLTVL.